This T cell receptor beta chain originates from a study of blood T cell repertoires in COVID-19 (dated by TCRdb to about 2020). Background for the entire study: Collaborator samples came from the United States, Italy and Spain and covered acute and convalescent phases of COVID-19. The prospective study material was composed of cDNA or gDNA derived from T cells, B-cell-depleted T cells, or PBMCs. Subjects who had been exposed to COVID-19, were actively infected with it, or had recovered from it provided the deeply sampled blood TCRbeta repertoires that made up the dataset. A freely available public database, intended as a resource for researchers studying the immune response to SARS-CoV-2, is where the repertoires were released. The samples were drawn from the first 160 participants of the ongoing ImmuneRACE study and from over a thousand subjects provided by 6 global collaborators. A de-identified subject ID, COVID-19 status, age in years and sex were almost always included in the sample metadata. Where HLA class I and class II types were available, the types were taken from metadata supplied by the sample provider, not from assay-based typing. Paper-wide results and their limitations: How much clinical and demographic metadata was included differed by source and by participant, and the metadata was provided uncurated.

Participants in the prospective study were aged about 18 to 95 years, lived in 20 to 30 United States geographic areas, and enrolled through a virtual design. In the prospective study, cohorts were assigned on the basis of participant-reported clinical history obtained from a screening survey and a study questionnaire. For ImmuneRACE Cohort 3, a participant was defined as recovered based on two consecutive negative NP/OP PCR tests, clearance by a healthcare professional, or resolution of symptoms. Each participant in the prospective study had whole blood, serum and a nasopharyngeal or oropharyngeal swab collected by mobile phlebotomists. Prospective study participants could optionally give additional blood draws and questionnaires over a roughly 2-month period. Before DNA extraction, prospective study blood samples were shipped either frozen or at room temperature. CDR1 and CDR2 (PRHDT, FYEKMQ) derive from the germline V gene (reference sequence). The CDR3 measures 14 amino acids from cysteine to phenylalanine. Of the read, only the CDR3 DNA is kept; its 42 bases are in frame from base 1. V is cut by 4 bases and J by 3 bases, and the space between the germline ends is 11 bases.

TCRbeta CDR3 regions were amplified from genomic DNA using the immunoSEQ Assay, a bias-controlled multiplex PCR. The authors' analysis ran thus. Within the assay, amplification of reference gene primers was used to estimate how many nucleated cells each sample contained. To quantify the absolute abundance of each unique TCRbeta CDR3 rearrangement, sequence reads were collapsed and filtered. For each sample, productive Simpson clonality was calculated as the square root of Simpson's diversity index over productive rearrangements. The immuneACCESS repertoire file appears here via TCRdb, limited to in-frame rearrangements. These files lack a portion of the clones; in checked studies, under half of the deficit traces to unresolved V genes, and the cause of the others is not known. V and J calls and clone size follow that table, whereas D and trimming were derived from the DNA. The sample yields approximately 310,000 clones; about nine tenths were counted once. The biggest ten clones account for 4.5% to 5.5% of the sample.

As concerns this clone: Its antigen is still unknown. No qualities accompany the bases; no much larger clone lies one base away.

Material: PBMCs or T cells enriched from blood (not recorded which). The TCR comes from a man aged 60 to 75 who had recovered from COVID-19. Here the chain combines TRBV13 and TRBJ2-3, with TRBD1 tentatively as D gene (6 bases match). The nucleotides read TGTGCCAGCAGCTCCGGCCAGGGGACAGATACGCAGTATTTT. It specifies CASSSGQGTDTQYF. The CDR3 plus the reference TRBV13 and TRBJ2-3 genes for the other parts give the full variable domain: AAGVIQSPRHLIKEKRETATLKCYPIPRHDTVYWYQQGPGQDPQFLISFYEKMQSDKGSIPDRFSAQQFSDYHSELNMSSLELGDSALYFCASSSGQGTDTQYFGPGTRLTVL.